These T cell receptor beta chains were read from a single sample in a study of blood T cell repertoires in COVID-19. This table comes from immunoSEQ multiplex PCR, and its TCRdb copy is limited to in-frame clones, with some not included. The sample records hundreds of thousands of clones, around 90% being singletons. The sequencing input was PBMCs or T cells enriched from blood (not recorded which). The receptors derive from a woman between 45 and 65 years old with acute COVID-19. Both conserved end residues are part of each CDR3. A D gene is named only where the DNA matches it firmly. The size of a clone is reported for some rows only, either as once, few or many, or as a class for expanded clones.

TGCGCCAGCAGCCAAGAGGGAGTACGAGCCTACAATGAGCAGTTCTTC CASSQEGVRAYNEQFF TRBJ2-1 - TRBV4-3 -
TGTGCCAGCATAGAAGGAATAGGGACTCGTCTCTACGAGCAGTACTTC CASIEGIGTRLYEQYF TRBJ2-7 - TRBV2 once
TGCGCCAGCAGCTTGCAGGGCGCGAACACCGGGGAGCTGTTTTTT CASSLQGANTGELFF TRBJ2-2 - TRBV5-1 once
TGTGCCAGCAGCTTGTCTCTGAGCTCTGGGGCCAACGTCCTGACTTTC CASSLSLSSGANVLTF TRBJ2-6 - TRBV5-4 -
TGTGCCAGTAGTCTCCGGACTAGCGGGATTTACGAGCAGTACTTC CASSLRTSGIYEQYF TRBJ2-7 TRBD2 TRBV19 -
TGTGCCAGCAGCTTAGGTGTGCTGGCAAATCAGCCCCAGCATTTT CASSLGVLANQPQHF TRBJ1-5 - TRBV7-8 -
TGTGCCAGCAGTTTAGAGGGGGCGAGGGGTTTTCGGGAAAAACTGTTTTTT CASSLEGARGFREKLFF TRBJ1-4 TRBD1 TRBV27 -
- CASSSSGQGARNTEAFF TRBJ1-1 - TRBV27 -
TGTGCCAGCAGGGACCGCGGGACCCGAGGGGGCTACACCTTC CASRDRGTRGGYTF TRBJ1-2 - TRBV6-5 -
TGTGCCAGCTCACCAAGGGACAGTAAAGAGACCCAGTACTTC CASSPRDSKETQYF TRBJ2-5 TRBD1 TRBV18 once
TGTGCCAGCAGCCCCCGGACAGGGTCCGTCAATTCACCCCTCCACTTT CASSPRTGSVNSPLHF TRBJ1-6 TRBD1 TRBV9 -
TGTGCCAGTAGAGGTTTCGGGGGTTGGGGAAATGAGCAGTTCTTC CASRGFGGWGNEQFF TRBJ2-1 - TRBV19 once
TGTGCCAGCAGCGGACAGGTTCGCGACGAGCAGTACTTC CASSGQVRDEQYF TRBJ2-7 TRBD1 TRBV12-3/TRBV12-4 -
TGTGCCAGCAGTATTCCGTTCGGAGACGAGCAGTACTTC CASSIPFGDEQYF TRBJ2-7 - TRBV28 -
TGTGCCAGCAGCCGTAAGGGAGTAGGGCAGCCCCAGCATTTT CASSRKGVGQPQHF TRBJ1-5 - TRBV28 -
TGCGCCAGCAGCCCTCTCACTAGCGGCTCCTACGAGCAGTACTTC CASSPLTSGSYEQYF TRBJ2-7 TRBD2 TRBV5-1 -
TGTGCCAGCAGCTGGGGCCTAGTCTCCTACAATGAGCAGTTCTTC CASSWGLVSYNEQFF TRBJ2-1 - TRBV5-5 -
TGTGCCAGCAGCTTAGTTGTAGAAACTGAAGCTTTCTTT CASSLVVETEAFF TRBJ1-1 - TRBV7-9 -
TGCGCCAGCCGATCGGTGGCAGGGAATTGGGATGAAAAACTGTTTTTT CASRSVAGNWDEKLFF TRBJ1-4 - TRBV4-1 once
TGTGCCAGCAGCTTAGTATTTAGGTCCGCAGGGTTTTCTGGGGCCAACGTCCTGACTTTC CASSLVFRSAGFSGANVLTF TRBJ2-6 - TRBV7-6 -
TGTGCCAGCAGTACCCGGGCAGAGGCAGGGGAGACCCAGTACTTC CASSTRAEAGETQYF TRBJ2-5 - TRBV28 -
TGTGCCAGCAGTAGACAGGACAGGGGACGATTGGCCGAGCAGTACTTC CASSRQDRGRLAEQYF TRBJ2-7 TRBD1 TRBV27 few
TGTGCCAGCAGCTTTTTGATCCGCGGGAGAGGGTCCTACAATGAGCAGTTCTTC CASSFLIRGRGSYNEQFF TRBJ2-1 TRBD2 TRBV7-6 few
TGTGCCAGCAGCTCGAGTGGGCAGGGAAAACTGTTTTTT CASSSSGQGKLFF TRBJ1-4 - TRBV28 few